This T cell receptor beta chain was sequenced for a study of T-cell reconstitution after alpha-beta-depleted transplantation in children. Construction of the TCRbeta library involved unique molecular identifiers. TCRdb re-called the PCR reads through MiXCR, storing one row per CDR3 protein. The sample has some 530,000 distinct CDR3 sequences; 12% are singletons. There are 17 residues in the CDR3. The germline gives CDR1 MDHEN, CDR2 SYDVKM. V was pared by 4 bases and J by 1 base, with 12 bases of the junction left unmatched. The TCR originated in a human donor who donated a stem cell graft to a child with combined immunodeficiency. V and J are TRBV28 and TRBJ1-1, with 7 bases lining up with TRBD1. The source material was PBMCs from the stem cell graft donor, sampled from the stem cell graft. CDR3 residues: CASSSPLGQERNTEAFF. CDR3 DNA: TGTGCCAGCAGTTCCCCTCTTGGACAGGAACGGAACACTGAAGCTTTCTTT.